The next 4 T cell receptor beta chains were all read from a single sample in a study of T-cell memory formation after mild COVID-19. TCRdb fed the 5' RACE reads into MiXCR, producing one record per CDR3 protein. The repertoire has roughly 43,000 distinct CDR3 sequences, approximately 9.7% of them found once; the top ten carry 12%. Sequencing was done on a sample of PBMCs or a T cell subset sorted from them (not recorded which). The receptor set was obtained from an adult woman who had mild COVID-19 (a few samples of this study predate the infection). Cell type and time point are not known.

A word on this clonotype: A read error is possible here, since a much larger clone lies one base away. The chain carries TRBV24-1 and TRBJ2-1; D remains ambiguous. Germline V gene lookup returns CDR1 KGHDR and CDR2 SFDVKD. The CDR3 has 13 amino acids. The CDR3 region is CDTSDPDREEQFF. CDR3 bases: TGTGACACCAGTGACCCCGACCGAGAGGAGCAGTTCTTC.

At least ten counts were recorded for this clonotype. The chain recombines TRBV5-1 with TRBJ2-1; 7 nucleotides match TRBD1. Trimming removed 7 bases from V and 3 bases from J; junction bases left unmatched: 7. Per germline, CDR1 SGHRS and CDR2 YFSETQ. The CDR3 length is 14 residues. CDR3 in amino acids: CASYWDSNYNEQFF. The CDR3 nucleotides are TGCGCCAGCTATTGGGACAGTAACTACAATGAGCAGTTCTTC.

The chain combines TRBV27 with TRBJ1-1; no clear D. V lost 3 bases and J 1 base, leaving 9 bases between the germline ends. CDR1 and CDR2 from the germline V gene are MNHEY and SMNVEV (reference sequence). The CDR3 covers 14 residues. In nucleotides, the CDR3 is TGTGCCAGCAGTTTTGGCCAGACGAACACTGAAGCTTTCTTT. Translation: CASSFGQTNTEAFF.

CDR3 DNA sequence: TGTGCCACCGCGGGGGGGCAGGGGAACACCGGGGAGCTGTTTTTT. As protein: CATAGGQGNTGELFF. The gene calls are TRBV15 and TRBJ2-2; 9 bases match TRBD2. This CDR3 region has 15 residues. V lost 8 bases to trimming and J lost 1 base; unmatched junction nucleotides: 5. CDR1 LNHNV and CDR2 YYDKDF come from the germline V gene (reference sequence).